This T cell receptor (beta chain) is from a study of shared clonotypes between healthy human individuals. Cells designated naive CD8 were CD45RO-negative and were positively selected for CCR7, with terminally differentiated effector memory CD45RA+ cells excluded. The method was immunoSEQ multiplex PCR; TCRdb's version includes in-frame clones alone and lacks a portion of them. The sample holds about 2 million clones; less than 95% are singletons and the top ten take roughly 1.2%. The CDR3 has 14 residues. The germline V gene has CDR1 MNHNY and CDR2 SVGAGI (reference sequence). Trimming left V 6 bases short and J 4 bases short, with 16 bases between.

This receptor was obtained from a young man in good health. The sequenced sample was naive CD8+ T cells sorted from blood. The chain employs TRBV6-6 and TRBJ2-7; D remains unclear. The DNA of the CDR3 is TGTGCCAGCAGCTCCCAGTTGGCGGATTACGAGCAGTACTTC. It yields the protein CASSSQLADYEQYF.